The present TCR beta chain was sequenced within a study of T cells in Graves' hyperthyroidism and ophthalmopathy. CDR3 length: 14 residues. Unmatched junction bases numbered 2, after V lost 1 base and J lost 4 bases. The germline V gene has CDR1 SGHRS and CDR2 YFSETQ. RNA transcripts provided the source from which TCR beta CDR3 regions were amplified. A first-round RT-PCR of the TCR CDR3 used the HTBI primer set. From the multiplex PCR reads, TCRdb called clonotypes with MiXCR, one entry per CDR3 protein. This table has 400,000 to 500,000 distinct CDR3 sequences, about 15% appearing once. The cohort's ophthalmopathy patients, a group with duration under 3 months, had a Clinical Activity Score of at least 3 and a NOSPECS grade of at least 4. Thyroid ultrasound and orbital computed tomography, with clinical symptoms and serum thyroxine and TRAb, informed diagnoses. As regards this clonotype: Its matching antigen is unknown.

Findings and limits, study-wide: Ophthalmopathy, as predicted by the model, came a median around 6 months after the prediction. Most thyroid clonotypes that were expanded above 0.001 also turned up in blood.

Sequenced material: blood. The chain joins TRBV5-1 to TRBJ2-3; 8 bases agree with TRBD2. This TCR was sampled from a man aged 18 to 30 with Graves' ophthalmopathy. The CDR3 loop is CASSLTGGPDTQYF. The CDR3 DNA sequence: TGCGCCAGCAGCTTGACGGGGGGGCCAGATACGCAGTATTTT.